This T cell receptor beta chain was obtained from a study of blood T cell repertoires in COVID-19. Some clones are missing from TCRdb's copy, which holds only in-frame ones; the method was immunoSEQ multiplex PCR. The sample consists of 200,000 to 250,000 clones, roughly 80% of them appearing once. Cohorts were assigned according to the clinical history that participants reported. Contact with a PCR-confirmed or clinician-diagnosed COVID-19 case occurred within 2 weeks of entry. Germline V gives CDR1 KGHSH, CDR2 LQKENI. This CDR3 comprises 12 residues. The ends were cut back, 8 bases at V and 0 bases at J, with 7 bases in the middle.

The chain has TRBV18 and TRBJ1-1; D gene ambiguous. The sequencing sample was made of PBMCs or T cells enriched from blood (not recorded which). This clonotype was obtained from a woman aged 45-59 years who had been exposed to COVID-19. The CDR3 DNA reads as TGTGCCAGCACTGTACTGAACACTGAAGCTTTCTTT. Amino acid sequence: CASTVLNTEAFF.